This T cell receptor (beta chain) was obtained from a study of blood T cells in healthy people across ages. This clonotype occurred a few times. The antigen is unknown. The amount of total RNA extracted per sample was at least 5.5 micrograms. Next came a second PCR, run for about 6 to 12 cycles, which used a sample-barcoded 5' primer along with a J-beta primer mix. Sequencing of every sample gave 2.5 million or more CDR3-containing paired-end reads. TCRdb reprocessed the 5' RACE reads with MiXCR, giving one entry per CDR3 protein. The sample lists more than 500,000 distinct CDR3 sequences, approximately 26% seen once, with approximately 3.7% in the top ten. Whole-study findings and limits: One million T cells yielded diversity estimates that were considered underestimates.

V lost 5 bases, J lost 8 bases, and 7 bases stayed unmatched. The CDR3 covers 14 residues. The sample was also linked to a second study, of T cells of mothers and their children. According to that study: Healthy Caucasian mothers, three in number, and their six children were the donors.

This rearrangement joins TRBV12-3 or TRBV12-4 to TRBJ1-4, with 8 bases that match TRBD1. Material: blood. This TCR was recovered from a boy aged 2-9 years in good health. In DNA form, the CDR3 reads TGTGCCAGCAGTCGTACAGGGGGAGGCGAAAAACTGTTTTTT. It yields the protein CASSRTGGGEKLFF.